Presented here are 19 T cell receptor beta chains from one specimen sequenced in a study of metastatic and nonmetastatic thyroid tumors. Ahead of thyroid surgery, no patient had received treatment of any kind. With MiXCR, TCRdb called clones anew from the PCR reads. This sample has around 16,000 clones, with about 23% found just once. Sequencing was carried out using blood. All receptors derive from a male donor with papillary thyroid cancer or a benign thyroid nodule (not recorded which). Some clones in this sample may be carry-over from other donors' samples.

The CDR3 nucleotides read TGTGCCAGTAGGAACGCAGCGGCGGGGACCCTGACGCAGTATTTT. Its translation is CASRNAAAGTLTQYF. The chain recombines TRBV19 with TRBJ2-3, with D perhaps TRBD2 (6 bases). The V gene's germline CDR1 is LNHDA and CDR2 SQIVND (reference sequence). This CDR3 contains 15 residues. V lost 6 bases to trimming and J lost 9 bases, with 22 bases between them.

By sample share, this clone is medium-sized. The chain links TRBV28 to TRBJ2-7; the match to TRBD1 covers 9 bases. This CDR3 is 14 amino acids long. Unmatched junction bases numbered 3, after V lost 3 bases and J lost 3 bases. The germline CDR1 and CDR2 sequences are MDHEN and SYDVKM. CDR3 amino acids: CASSLGGQGYEQYF. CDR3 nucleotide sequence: TGTGCCAGCAGTTTGGGGGGACAGGGCTACGAGCAGTACTTC.

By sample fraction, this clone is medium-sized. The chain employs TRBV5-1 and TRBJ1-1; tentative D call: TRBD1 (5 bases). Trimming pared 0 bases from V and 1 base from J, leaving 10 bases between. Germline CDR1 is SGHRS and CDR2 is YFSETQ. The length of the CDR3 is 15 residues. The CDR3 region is CASSLVPGTNTEAFF. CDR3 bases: TGCGCCAGCAGCTTGGTGCCGGGGACGAACACTGAAGCTTTCTTT.

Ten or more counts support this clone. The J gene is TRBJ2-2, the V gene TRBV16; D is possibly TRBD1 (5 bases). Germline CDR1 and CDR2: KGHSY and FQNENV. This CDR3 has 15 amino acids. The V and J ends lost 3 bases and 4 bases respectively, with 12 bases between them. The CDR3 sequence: CASSHQGEATGELFF. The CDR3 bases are TGTGCCAGCAGCCATCAGGGTGAGGCCACCGGGGAGCTGTTTTTT.

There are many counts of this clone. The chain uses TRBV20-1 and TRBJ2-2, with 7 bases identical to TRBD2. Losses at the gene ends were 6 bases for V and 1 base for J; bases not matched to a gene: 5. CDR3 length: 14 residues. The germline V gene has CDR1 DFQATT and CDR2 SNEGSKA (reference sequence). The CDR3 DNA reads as TGCAGTGCAGACTGGGGGGGGAACACCGGGGAGCTGTTTTTT. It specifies CSADWGGNTGELFF.

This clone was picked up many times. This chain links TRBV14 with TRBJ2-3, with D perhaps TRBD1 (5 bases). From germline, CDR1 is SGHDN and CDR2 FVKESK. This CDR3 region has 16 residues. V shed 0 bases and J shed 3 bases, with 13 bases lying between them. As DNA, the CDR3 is TGTGCCAGCAGCCAAGATTGGGGCAGGGTAACAGATACGCAGTATTTT. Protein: CASSQDWGRVTDTQYF. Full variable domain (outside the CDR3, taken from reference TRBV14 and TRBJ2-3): EAGVTQFPSHSVIEKGQTVTLRCDPISGHDNLYWYRRVMGKEIKFLLHFVKESKQDESGMPNNRFLAERTGGTYSTLKVQPAELEDSGVYFCASSQDWGRVTDTQYFGPGTRLTVL.

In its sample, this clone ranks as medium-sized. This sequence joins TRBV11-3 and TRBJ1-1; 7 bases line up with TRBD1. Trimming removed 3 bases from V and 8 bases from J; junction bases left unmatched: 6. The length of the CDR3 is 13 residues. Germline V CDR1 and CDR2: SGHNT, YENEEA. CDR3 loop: CASSFDRAPEAFF. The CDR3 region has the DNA TGTGCCAGCAGCTTTGACAGGGCTCCCGAAGCTTTCTTT.

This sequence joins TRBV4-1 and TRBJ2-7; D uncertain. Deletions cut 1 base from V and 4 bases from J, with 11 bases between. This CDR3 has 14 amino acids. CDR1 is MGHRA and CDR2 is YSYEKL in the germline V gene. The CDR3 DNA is TGCGCCAGCAGCCAAGCCCACCTGGGTTACGAGCAGTACTTC. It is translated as CASSQAHLGYEQYF.

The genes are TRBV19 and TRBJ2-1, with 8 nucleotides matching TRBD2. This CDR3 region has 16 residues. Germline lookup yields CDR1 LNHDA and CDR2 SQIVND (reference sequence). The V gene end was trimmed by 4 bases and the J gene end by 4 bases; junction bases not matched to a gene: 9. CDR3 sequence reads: CASSTLSRGAYNEQFF. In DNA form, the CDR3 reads TGTGCCAGTAGTACCCTATCGCGGGGGGCATACAATGAGCAGTTCTTC.

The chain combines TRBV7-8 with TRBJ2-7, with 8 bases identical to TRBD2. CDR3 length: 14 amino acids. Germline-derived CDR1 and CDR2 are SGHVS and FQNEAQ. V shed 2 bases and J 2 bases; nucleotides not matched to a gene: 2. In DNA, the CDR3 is TGTGCCAGCAGCTTAAGCGGGAGTACCTACGAGCAGTACTTC. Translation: CASSLSGSTYEQYF.

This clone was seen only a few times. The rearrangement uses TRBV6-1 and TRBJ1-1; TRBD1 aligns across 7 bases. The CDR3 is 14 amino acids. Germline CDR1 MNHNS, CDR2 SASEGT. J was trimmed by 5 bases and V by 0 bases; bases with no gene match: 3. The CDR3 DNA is TGTGCCAGCAGTGAAGCGACAGGGACGACTGAAGCTTTCTTT. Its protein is CASSEATGTTEAFF.

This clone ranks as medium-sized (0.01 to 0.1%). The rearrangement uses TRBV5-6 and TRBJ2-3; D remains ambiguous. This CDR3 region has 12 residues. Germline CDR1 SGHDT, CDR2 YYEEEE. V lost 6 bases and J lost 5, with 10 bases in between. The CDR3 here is CASTLDEDTQYF. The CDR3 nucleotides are TGTGCCAGCACCCTAGACGAAGATACGCAGTATTTT.

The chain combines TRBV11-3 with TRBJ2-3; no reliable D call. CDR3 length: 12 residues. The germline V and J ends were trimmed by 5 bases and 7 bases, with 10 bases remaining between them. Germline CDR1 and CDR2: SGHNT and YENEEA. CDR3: CASSLGSNTQYF. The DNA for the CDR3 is TGTGCCAGCAGCCTCGGAAGCAATACGCAGTATTTT.

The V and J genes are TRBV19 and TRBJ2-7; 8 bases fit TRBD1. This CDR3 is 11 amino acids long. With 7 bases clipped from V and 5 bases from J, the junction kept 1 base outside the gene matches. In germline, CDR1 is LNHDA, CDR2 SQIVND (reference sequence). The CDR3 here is CASKDRDEQYF. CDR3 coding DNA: TGTGCCAGTAAGGACAGGGACGAGCAGTACTTC.

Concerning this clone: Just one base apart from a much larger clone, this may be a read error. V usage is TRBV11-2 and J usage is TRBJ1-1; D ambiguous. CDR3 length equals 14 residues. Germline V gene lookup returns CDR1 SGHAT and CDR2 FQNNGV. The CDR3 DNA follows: TGTGCCAGCAGCCCAATTCTGCGTGGGAATGAAGCCTTCTTT. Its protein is CASSPILRGNEAFF.

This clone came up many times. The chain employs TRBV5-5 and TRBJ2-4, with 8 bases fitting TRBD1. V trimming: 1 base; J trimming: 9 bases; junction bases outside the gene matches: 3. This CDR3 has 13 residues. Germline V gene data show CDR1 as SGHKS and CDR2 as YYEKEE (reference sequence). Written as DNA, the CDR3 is TGTGCCAGCAGCTTGCAGGGGGCAGCCATTCAGTACTTC. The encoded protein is CASSLQGAAIQYF.

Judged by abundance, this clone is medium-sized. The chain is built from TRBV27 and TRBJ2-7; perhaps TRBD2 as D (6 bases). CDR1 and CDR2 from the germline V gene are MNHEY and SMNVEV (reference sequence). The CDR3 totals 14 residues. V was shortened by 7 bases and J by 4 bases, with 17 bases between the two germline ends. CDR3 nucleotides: TGTGCCAGCACGAGACTAGATCATCTATACGAGCAGTACTTC. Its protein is CASTRLDHLYEQYF.

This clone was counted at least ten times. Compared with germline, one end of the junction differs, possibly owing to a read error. CDR3 nucleotide sequence: TGTGTCAGCAGTGGGACAGGGAGGAACACTGAAGCCTTCTTT. This gives the protein CVSSGTGRNTEAFF. The V and J genes are TRBV6-1 and TRBJ1-1; 9 bases line up with TRBD1. From germline, CDR1 is MNHNS and CDR2 SASEGT. This CDR3 is 14 amino acids long.

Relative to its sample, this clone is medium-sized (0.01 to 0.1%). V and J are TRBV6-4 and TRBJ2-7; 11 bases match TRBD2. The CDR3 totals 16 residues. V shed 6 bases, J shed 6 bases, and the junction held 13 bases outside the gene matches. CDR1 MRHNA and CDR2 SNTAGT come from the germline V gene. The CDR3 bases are TGTGCCAGCAGCTTACTAGCGGGAGAGGGGGAAGGCGAGCAGTACTTC. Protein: CASSLLAGEGEGEQYF.